This is a list of T cell receptor beta chains from one sample in a study of CD8 T cells in ankylosing spondylitis. TCRdb fed the 5' RACE reads into MiXCR, producing one record per CDR3 protein. The sample includes roughly 450,000 distinct CDR3 sequences, around 26% of them seen just once. The sample was blood, either unsorted or a sorted T cell fraction (not recorded which). The source of these receptors is a male donor with ankylosing spondylitis. The CDR3 runs from the conserved cysteine through the conserved F or W. Each record gives: J gene, clone size, V gene, D gene, CDR3 DNA, CDR3 protein. The D gene is left open where the match is weak. Part of the rows lack a size; the others show once, few, many or a class for expanded clones.

J gene: TRBJ1-1; clone size: .; V gene: TRBV6-1; D gene: .; CDR3 DNA: TGTGCCAGCACCCCTAATCGTGGGCGAAACCTCATGAACACTGAAGCTTTCTTT; CDR3 protein: CASTPNRGRNLMNTEAFF
J gene: TRBJ2-1; clone size: .; V gene: TRBV6-1; D gene: .; CDR3 DNA: TGTGCCAGCAGCCGGGATGGGACGAGCTACAATGAGCAGTTCTTC; CDR3 protein: CASSRDGTSYNEQFF
J gene: TRBJ2-3; clone size: .; V gene: TRBV20-1; D gene: .; CDR3 DNA: TGCAGTGCTAGGGGTGGGGTCGCGGGATACACAGATACGCAGTATTTT; CDR3 protein: CSARGGVAGYTDTQYF
J gene: TRBJ1-4; clone size: once; V gene: TRBV20-1; D gene: .; CDR3 DNA: TGCAGTGCGGGGCAGGGGAATGAAAAACTGTTTTTT; CDR3 protein: CSAGQGNEKLFF
J gene: TRBJ2-1; clone size: few; V gene: TRBV20-1; D gene: .; CDR3 DNA: TGCACTCGCACGGGGGACAATGAGCAGTTCTTC; CDR3 protein: CTRTGDNEQFF
J gene: TRBJ2-2; clone size: .; V gene: TRBV12-3/TRBV12-4; D gene: .; CDR3 DNA: TGTGCCAGCAGGGACCTAATCGGGGAGCTGTTTTTT; CDR3 protein: CASRDLIGELFF
J gene: TRBJ1-1; clone size: .; V gene: TRBV5-1; D gene: .; CDR3 DNA: TGCGCCAGCAGCTCGACAGGAATTAACACTGAAGCTTTCTTT; CDR3 protein: CASSSTGINTEAFF
J gene: TRBJ2-1; clone size: .; V gene: TRBV20-1; D gene: .; CDR3 DNA: TGCAGTGCTAGCGCCTCGGGACTCCCCGAGGGGCAGTTCTTC; CDR3 protein: CSASASGLPEGQFF
J gene: TRBJ2-1; clone size: few; V gene: TRBV7-5; D gene: .; CDR3 DNA: .; CDR3 protein: CISVSEASGGVRYNEQFF
J gene: TRBJ1-1; clone size: once; V gene: TRBV18; D gene: .; CDR3 DNA: TGTGCCAGCTCACCAGGTTCGCAGGACACTGAAGCTTTCTTT; CDR3 protein: CASSPGSQDTEAFF